The sample holds a few counts of the clone carrying this T cell receptor (beta chain). Antigen: not known. Germline V CDR1 and CDR2: SGHRS, YFSETQ. The CDR3 extends over 15 amino acids. V was shortened by 4 bases and J by 0 bases, with 11 bases between the two germline ends. This sample was included in a study of T cells in Graves' hyperthyroidism and ophthalmopathy. Hyperthyroidism, newly diagnosed and lasting under 2 months, affected patients aged 18 to 65. Uncontrolled infection, other autoimmune disease, pregnancy or lactation barred patients from enrollment. Fresh peripheral blood, about 9.6 ml, yielded the PBMCs. Whole-study results and caveats: Clonotypes that were expanded in thyroid above 0.001 mostly appeared in blood too.

Amplified regions were TCR beta CDR3 sequences from RNA transcripts. The TCR CDR3 was amplified in a first-round RT-PCR using the HTBI primer set. Using its own MiXCR run on the multiplex PCR reads, TCRdb lists one record per CDR3 protein. The data hold roughly 710,000 distinct CDR3 sequences, with roughly 32% observed a single time. The receptor was derived from a woman between 40 and 50 years old with Graves' hyperthyroidism. The sample comprised blood. The rearrangement joins TRBV5-1 to TRBJ1-3; unclear D gene. The CDR3 here is CASSQGLRSGNTIYF. Here the CDR3 DNA reads TGCGCCAGCAGCCAAGGACTCCGCTCTGGAAACACCATATATTTT.